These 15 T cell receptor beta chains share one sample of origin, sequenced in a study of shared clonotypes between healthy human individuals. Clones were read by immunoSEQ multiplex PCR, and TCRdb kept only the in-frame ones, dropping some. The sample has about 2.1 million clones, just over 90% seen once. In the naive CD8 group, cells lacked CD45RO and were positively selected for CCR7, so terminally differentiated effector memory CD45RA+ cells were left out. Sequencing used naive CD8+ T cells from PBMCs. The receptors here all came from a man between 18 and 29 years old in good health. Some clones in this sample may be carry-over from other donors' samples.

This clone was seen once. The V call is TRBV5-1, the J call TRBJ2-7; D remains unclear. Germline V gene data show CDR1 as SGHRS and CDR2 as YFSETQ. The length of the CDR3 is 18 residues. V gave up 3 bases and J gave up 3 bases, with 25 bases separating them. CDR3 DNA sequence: TGCGCCAGCAGCTGGGTTTCAGTCTTCCACCCTCGGTACTACGAGCAGTACTTC. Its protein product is CASSWVSVFHPRYYEQYF.

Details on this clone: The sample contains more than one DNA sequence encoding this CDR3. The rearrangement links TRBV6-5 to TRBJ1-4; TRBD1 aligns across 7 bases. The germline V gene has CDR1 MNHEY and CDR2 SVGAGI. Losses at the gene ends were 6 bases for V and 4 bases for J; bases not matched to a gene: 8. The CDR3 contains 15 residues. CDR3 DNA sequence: TGTGCCAGCAGCCCTCGGACAGGAGTTAATGAAAAACTGTTTTTT. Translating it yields CASSPRTGVNEKLFF.

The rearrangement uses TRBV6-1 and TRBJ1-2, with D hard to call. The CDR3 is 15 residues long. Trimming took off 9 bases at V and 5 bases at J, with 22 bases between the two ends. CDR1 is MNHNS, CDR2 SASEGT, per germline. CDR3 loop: CASARPGRERYGYTF. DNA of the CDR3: TGTGCCAGTGCTAGGCCGGGCCGCGAAAGGTATGGCTACACCTTC.

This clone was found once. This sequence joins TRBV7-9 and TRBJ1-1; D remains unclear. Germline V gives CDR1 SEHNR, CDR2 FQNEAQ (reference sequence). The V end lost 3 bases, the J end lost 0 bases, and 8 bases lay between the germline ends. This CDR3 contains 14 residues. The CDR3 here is CASSFAAMNTEAFF. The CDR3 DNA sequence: TGTGCCAGCAGCTTTGCGGCGATGAACACTGAAGCTTTCTTT.

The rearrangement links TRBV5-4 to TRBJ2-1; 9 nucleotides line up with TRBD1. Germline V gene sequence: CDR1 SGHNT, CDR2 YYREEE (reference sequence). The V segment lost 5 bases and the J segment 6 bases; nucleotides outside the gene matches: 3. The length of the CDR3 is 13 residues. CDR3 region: CASSYRGRNEQFF. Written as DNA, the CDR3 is TGTGCCAGCAGTTACAGGGGGCGCAATGAGCAGTTCTTC.

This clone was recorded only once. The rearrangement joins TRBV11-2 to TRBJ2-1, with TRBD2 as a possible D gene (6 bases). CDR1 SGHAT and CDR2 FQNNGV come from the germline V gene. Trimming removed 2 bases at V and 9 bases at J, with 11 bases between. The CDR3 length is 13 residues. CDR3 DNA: TGTGCCAGCAGCTTATGGGGGGTTAGTGAGCAGTTCTTC. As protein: CASSLWGVSEQFF.

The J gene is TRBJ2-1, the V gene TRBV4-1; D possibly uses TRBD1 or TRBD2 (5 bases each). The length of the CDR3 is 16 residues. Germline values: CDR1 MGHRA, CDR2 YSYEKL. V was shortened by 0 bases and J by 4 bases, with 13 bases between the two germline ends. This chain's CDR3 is CASSQDEGSSYNEQFF. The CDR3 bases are TGCGCCAGCAGCCAAGATGAGGGGAGTTCGTACAATGAGCAGTTCTTC.

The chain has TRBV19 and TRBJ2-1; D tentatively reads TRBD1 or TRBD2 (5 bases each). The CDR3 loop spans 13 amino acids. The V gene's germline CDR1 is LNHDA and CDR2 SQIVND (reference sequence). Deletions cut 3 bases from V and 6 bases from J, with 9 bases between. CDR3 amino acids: CASSIWDLNEQFF. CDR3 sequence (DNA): TGTGCCAGTAGTATCTGGGACCTCAATGAGCAGTTCTTC.

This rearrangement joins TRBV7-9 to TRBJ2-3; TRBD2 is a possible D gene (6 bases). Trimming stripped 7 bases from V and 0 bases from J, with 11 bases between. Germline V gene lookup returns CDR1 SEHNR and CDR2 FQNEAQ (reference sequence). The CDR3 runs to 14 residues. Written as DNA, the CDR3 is TGTGCCAGCATCCGGGACTTGAGCACAGATACGCAGTATTTT. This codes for CASIRDLSTDTQYF.

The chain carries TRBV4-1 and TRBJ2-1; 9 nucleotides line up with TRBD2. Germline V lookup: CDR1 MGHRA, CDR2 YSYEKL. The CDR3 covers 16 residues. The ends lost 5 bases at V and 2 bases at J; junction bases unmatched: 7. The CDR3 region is CASSTTASGAYNEQFF. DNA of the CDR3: TGCGCCAGCAGCACTACCGCTAGCGGGGCCTACAATGAGCAGTTCTTC.

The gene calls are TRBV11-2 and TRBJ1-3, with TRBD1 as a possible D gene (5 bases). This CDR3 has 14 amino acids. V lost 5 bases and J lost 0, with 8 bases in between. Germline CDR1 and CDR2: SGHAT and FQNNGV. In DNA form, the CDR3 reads TGTGCCAGCAGCCAGGGCAGCTCTGGAAACACCATATATTTT. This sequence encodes CASSQGSSGNTIYF.

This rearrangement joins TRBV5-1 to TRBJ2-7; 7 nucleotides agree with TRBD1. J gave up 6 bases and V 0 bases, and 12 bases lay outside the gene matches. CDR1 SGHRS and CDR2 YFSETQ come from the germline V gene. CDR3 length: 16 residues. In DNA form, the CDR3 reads TGCGCCAGCAGCTTGGGCACGGGACAGATGGAGGCCGAGCAGTACTTC. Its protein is CASSLGTGQMEAEQYF.

The CDR3 spells CASSKRGRGFSYEQYF. In DNA, the CDR3 is TGTGCCAGCAGCAAGCGTGGTAGGGGCTTCTCCTACGAGCAGTACTTC. This chain uses TRBV27 with TRBJ2-7, with D possibly matching TRBD1 (5 bases). The CDR3 runs 16 residues. Deletions cut 6 bases from V and 0 bases from J, with 18 bases between. Germline-derived CDR1 and CDR2 are MNHEY and SMNVEV (reference sequence).

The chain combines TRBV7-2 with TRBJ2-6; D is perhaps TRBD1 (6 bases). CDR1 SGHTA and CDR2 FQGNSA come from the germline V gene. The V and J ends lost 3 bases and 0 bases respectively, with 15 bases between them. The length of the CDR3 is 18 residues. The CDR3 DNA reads TGTGCCAGCAGCTTGAGGCCGACAGGACACTCTGGGGCCAACGTCCTGACTTTC. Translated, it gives CASSLRPTGHSGANVLTF.

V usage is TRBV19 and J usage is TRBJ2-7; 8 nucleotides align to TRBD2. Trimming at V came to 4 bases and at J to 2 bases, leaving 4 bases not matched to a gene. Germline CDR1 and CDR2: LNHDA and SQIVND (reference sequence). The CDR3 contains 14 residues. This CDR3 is CASSSLAGTYEQYF. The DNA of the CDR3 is TGTGCCAGTAGTAGTCTAGCGGGTACCTACGAGCAGTACTTC.